This T cell receptor (beta chain) was captured by sequencing in a study of CD8 T cells in Susac syndrome. The RNA, 0.5 to 1 ug, was put through reverse transcription using random hexamers. Amplification of the TCR beta CDR3 was carried out by immunoSEQ multiplex PCR, which spanned a total of 54 Vbeta and 13 Jbeta segments. TCRdb fed the immunoSEQ multiplex PCR reads into MiXCR, producing one record per CDR3 protein. Counted here are about 200,000 distinct CDR3 sequences, 90% to 95% occurring once; the ten biggest clones make up less than 0.11%. The CDR3 extends over 14 amino acids. The germline V and J ends were trimmed by 0 bases and 10 bases, with 14 bases remaining between them. Per germline, CDR1 SGHNT and CDR2 YYREEE (reference sequence). Controls comprised healthy donors matched for age and sex. Negative isolation was applied to CD8+ and CD4+ T cells, and FACS enrichment was applied to TEMRA cells.

The chain links TRBV5-4 to TRBJ2-1; the D gene could be TRBD1 or TRBD2 (5 bases each). The material sequenced was CD4+ T cells from PBMCs. This sequence was found in a human donor in good health. CDR3 nucleotide sequence: TGTGCCAGCAGCTTGGGGCTGGGGACGGGGGAGCAGTTCTTC. It yields the protein CASSLGLGTGEQFF. The full variable domain, in which reference TRBV5-4 and TRBJ2-1 provide the parts outside the CDR3, is ETGVTQSPTHLIKTRGQQVTLRCSSQSGHNTVSWYQQALGQGPQFIFQYYREEENGRGNFPPRFSGLQFPNYSSELNVNALELDDSALYLCASSLGLGTGEQFFGPGTRLTVL.